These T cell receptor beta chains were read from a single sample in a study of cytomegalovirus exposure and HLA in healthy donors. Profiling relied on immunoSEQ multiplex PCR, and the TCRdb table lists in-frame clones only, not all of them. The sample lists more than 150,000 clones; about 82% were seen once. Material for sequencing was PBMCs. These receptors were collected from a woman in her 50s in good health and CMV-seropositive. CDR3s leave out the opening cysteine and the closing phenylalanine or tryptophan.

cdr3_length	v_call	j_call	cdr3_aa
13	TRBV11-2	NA	ASSSSTGGRYEQY
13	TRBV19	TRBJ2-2	ASSLDRVSTGELF
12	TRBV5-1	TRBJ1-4	ASSRSAGNEKLF
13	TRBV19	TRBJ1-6	ASSMGRQGNSPLH
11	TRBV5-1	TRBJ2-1	ASSNLEVDRRI
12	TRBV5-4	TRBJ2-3	ASRLAGGPSPQY
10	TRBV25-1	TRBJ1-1	ASSEYWGVAF
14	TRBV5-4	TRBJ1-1	ASSTLDGTQNTEAF
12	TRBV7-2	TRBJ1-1	ASSWDRANTEAF
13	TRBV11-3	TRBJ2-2	ASSLRTGNTGELF
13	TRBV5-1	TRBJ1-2	ASSLDRGSNYGYT
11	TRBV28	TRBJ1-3	ASRVVEGNTIY
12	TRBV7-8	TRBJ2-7	ASSSQTGAYEQY
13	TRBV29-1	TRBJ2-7	SVEGLSDRGYEQY
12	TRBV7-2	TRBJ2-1	ASSLTGNPNEQF
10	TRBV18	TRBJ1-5	ASSARDQPQH
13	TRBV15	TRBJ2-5	ATSRGTDSQETQY
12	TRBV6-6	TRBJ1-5	ASSYSGEYQPQH
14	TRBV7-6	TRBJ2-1	ASSLDRDGSLNEQF
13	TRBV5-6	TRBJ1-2	ASSLLDRDNYGYT
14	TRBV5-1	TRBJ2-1	ASSLELAGAYNEQF
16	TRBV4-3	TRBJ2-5	ASSQDWARSFKEETQY